Sequencing of this T cell receptor beta chain was carried out in a study of regulatory T cells in long-lasting Graves disease. The CDR3 runs 14 residues. Germline-derived CDR1 and CDR2 are MGHDK and SYGVNS. The V end was cut by 1 base, the J end by 4 bases, with 10 bases between. Arm-PCR of CDR3 regions and iRepertoire HTBI primers were used to build TCR beta libraries. TCRdb analysed the multiplex PCR reads with MiXCR anew, one entry per CDR3 protein. The repertoire has approximately 300,000 distinct CDR3 sequences, 15% to 20% of them found once; the top ten carry less than 45%. Study-level findings and limits: There was favoring of TRBV28, TRBJ1-2 and TRBJ2-5 in persistent disease.

Time point specified: newly diagnosed GD, antithyroid drugs for less than 3 months. PBMCs were the source of the RNA used for TCR sequencing. Investigators report Graves' disease was diagnosed under American Thyroid Association guidelines. Patient provenance is recorded as an endocrinology department in Xi'an, China. In regard to this clonotype: The antigen is unknown.

The origin of this receptor is a female donor with Graves disease. J is TRBJ1-1 and V is TRBV25-1; no firm D call. The source was peripheral blood mononuclear cells (PBMCs), collected at new diagnosis, from a patient treated with antithyroid drugs. The CDR3 DNA reads as TGTGCCAGCAGTGAATTGGGTTCTGGCACTGAAGCTTTCTTT. This codes for CASSELGSGTEAFF.